Shown below are 22 T cell receptor beta chains from a single sample sequenced in a study of blood T cells in healthy people across ages. Primers used in a second PCR of roughly 6 to 11 cycles were a sample-barcoded 5' primer and a J-beta primer mix. Each CDR3 protein is one row after TCRdb ran MiXCR on the 5' RACE reads. Of 1.5 million to 2 million distinct CDR3 sequences in the sample, 30% to 40% were seen once. Material: blood. These receptors originate from a woman aged 30 to 39 in good health.

The sample holds a few counts of this clonotype. The chain employs TRBV29-1 and TRBJ2-3, with 8 bases aligning to TRBD1. Germline CDR1 reads SQVTM; CDR2 reads ANQGSEA. The ends lost 0 bases at V and 3 bases at J; junction bases unmatched: 2. The CDR3 length is 14 residues. CDR3 amino acids: CSVEDGQGTDTQYF. The DNA for the CDR3 is TGCAGCGTTGAAGACGGACAGGGAACAGATACGCAGTATTTT.

The chain has TRBV5-1 and TRBJ2-1; D might be TRBD2 (5 bases). The CDR3 consists of 16 residues. CDR1 is SGHRS, CDR2 YFSETQ, per germline. Between the trimmed V and J ends, which lost 3 bases and 0 bases, there was a span of 13 bases. CDR3 in amino acids: CASSSAAASSYNEQFF. DNA for the CDR3: TGCGCCAGCAGCTCAGCGGCCGCTAGCTCCTACAATGAGCAGTTCTTC.

V and J are TRBV28 and TRBJ2-1; a possible D gene is TRBD2 (5 bases). Germline CDR1 is MDHEN and CDR2 is SYDVKM. CDR3 size: 16 residues. Trimming cost V 8 bases and J 0 bases, with 17 bases left between them. The CDR3 spells CASADTLDFSYNEQFF. The CDR3 bases are TGTGCCAGCGCAGATACCTTGGACTTCTCCTACAATGAGCAGTTCTTC.

V and J are TRBV27 and TRBJ2-1; 7 bases line up with TRBD2. This CDR3 contains 16 residues. J was trimmed by 0 bases and V by 2 bases; bases with no gene match: 4. CDR1 and CDR2 (germline): MNHEY, SMNVEV (reference sequence). The CDR3 region is CASSLNGGGSYNEQFF. The CDR3 DNA reads TGTGCCAGCAGTTTAAATGGCGGGGGCTCCTACAATGAGCAGTTCTTC.

This chain connects TRBV5-1 to TRBJ1-2; no clear D gene. From germline, CDR1 is SGHRS and CDR2 YFSETQ. This CDR3 spans 15 amino acids. Trimming cost V 0 bases and J 7 bases, with 16 bases left between them. In nucleotides, the CDR3 is TGCGCCAGCAGCTTGGCCAGAGACGCTATCGGTGGCTACACCTTC. Translated, it gives CASSLARDAIGGYTF.

This clonotype was seen more than once but under ten times. CDR3 sequence (DNA): TGTGCCATCAGTGAGTCGTCTAGCGGGGGGGGGAATGAGCAGTTCTTC. This codes for CAISESSSGGGNEQFF. The gene calls are TRBV10-3 and TRBJ2-1, with TRBD2 matching over 12 bases. The V gene's germline CDR1 is ENHRY and CDR2 SYGVKD. The CDR3 spans 16 residues. With V trimmed by 0 bases and J by 7 bases, 4 bases remained unmatched.

This clonotype was seen a few times. The chain recombines TRBV4-2 with TRBJ2-7; D uncertain. The germline V and J ends were trimmed by 5 bases and 1 base, with 12 bases remaining between them. The CDR3 loop spans 14 amino acids. CDR1 and CDR2 from the germline V gene are LGHNA and YNFKEQ. This chain's CDR3 is CASSARNKSYEQYF. CDR3 coding DNA: TGTGCCAGCAGCGCCAGGAACAAGTCCTACGAGCAGTACTTC.

The V call is TRBV9, the J call TRBJ1-5; 7 positions match TRBD1. V was pared by 3 bases and J by 3 bases, with 6 bases of the junction left unmatched. This CDR3 comprises 15 residues. Germline-derived CDR1 and CDR2 are SGDLS and YYNGEE. This CDR3 reads CASSATGKDNQPQHF. CDR3 bases: TGTGCCAGCAGCGCGACAGGGAAGGACAATCAGCCCCAGCATTTT.

This clonotype was counted only a few times. This chain joins TRBV6-2 or TRBV6-3 and TRBJ2-1; 13 positions match TRBD2. Losses at the gene ends were 6 bases for V and 8 bases for J; bases not matched to a gene: 13. The CDR3 loop spans 17 amino acids. Germline values: CDR1 MNHEY, CDR2 SVGEGT. In DNA, the CDR3 is TGTGCCAGCAGCCACCCCGCGGGACTAGCGGGGTTGGATGAGCAGTTCTTC. Amino acid sequence: CASSHPAGLAGLDEQFF.

The V call is TRBV7-9, the J call TRBJ2-3; 10 bases fit TRBD2. J gave up 0 bases and V 1 base, and 4 bases lay outside the gene matches. This CDR3 has 17 residues. Germline V lookup: CDR1 SEHNR, CDR2 FQNEAQ (reference sequence). In DNA, the CDR3 is TGTGCCAGCAGCTTAGAAAGGACTAGCGGTAGCACAGATACGCAGTATTTT. It encodes CASSLERTSGSTDTQYF.

V is TRBV6-1 and J is TRBJ2-7, with 7 bases fitting TRBD1. The J call may be faulty, since TRBJ2-5 better matches the DNA end. CDR3 length: 14 amino acids. Germline-derived CDR1 and CDR2 are MNHNS and SASEGT. The CDR3 DNA is TGTGCCAGCAAGGACAGGCCCTCACAAGAGACCCAGTACTTC. Translating gives CASKDRPSQETQYF.

The table lists this clonotype with a few counts. The chain carries TRBV20-1 and TRBJ2-7; 7 bases map to TRBD1. The trim removed 0 bases at V and 4 bases at J, leaving 9 bases unmatched. Germline V gene sequence: CDR1 DFQATT, CDR2 SNEGSKA (reference sequence). The CDR3 contains 15 residues. The CDR3 spells CSARDPAQGNYEQYF. DNA for the CDR3: TGCAGTGCTAGAGACCCAGCACAGGGGAATTACGAGCAGTACTTC.

This clonotype appeared a few times. The chain joins TRBV20-1 to TRBJ1-1; D uncertain. CDR3 length equals 14 residues. Per the germline V gene, CDR1 is DFQATT and CDR2 is SNEGSKA (reference sequence). Trimming stripped 4 bases from V and 4 bases from J, with 16 bases between. In DNA form, the CDR3 reads TGCAGTGCTAACAACTATTTGAAGGGCACTGAAGCTTTCTTT. Its protein is CSANNYLKGTEAFF.

V is TRBV3-1 and J is TRBJ1-1, with 7 bases matching TRBD1. The length of the CDR3 is 15 residues. The J segment lost 6 bases and the V segment lost 4 bases, leaving 11 bases of the junction unmatched. In germline, CDR1 is LGHDT, CDR2 YNNKEL (reference sequence). The DNA for the CDR3 is TGTGCCAGCAGCCCAAGGGGGACAGATAGTGCTGAAGCTTTCTTT. It specifies CASSPRGTDSAEAFF. The whole variable domain, remainder taken from reference TRBV3-1 and TRBJ1-1, is DTAVSQTPKYLVTQMGNDKSIKCEQNLGHDTMYWYKQDSKKFLKIMFSYNNKELIINETVPNRFSPKSPDKAHLNLHINSLELGDSAVYFCASSPRGTDSAEAFFGQGTRLTVV.

This clonotype was seen at least ten times. V usage is TRBV6-1 and J usage is TRBJ2-7; 8 bases are shared with TRBD2. J gave up 5 bases and V 5 bases, and 17 bases lay outside the gene matches. The germline V gene has CDR1 MNHNS and CDR2 SASEGT. The CDR3 is 17 amino acids. The CDR3 is CASSKRFGRAGVNEQYF. CDR3 bases: TGTGCCAGCAGTAAACGCTTCGGTCGAGCGGGAGTCAACGAGCAGTACTTC.

This clonotype was found many times. The chain has TRBV20-1 and TRBJ1-5, with unresolved D. V lost 0 bases, J lost 5 bases, and 8 bases lay in between. CDR3 length: 13 residues. The germline V gene encodes CDR1 DFQATT and CDR2 SNEGSKA (reference sequence). DNA for the CDR3: TGCAGTGCTAGAGATGGCGGGGATCAGCCCCAGCATTTT. It translates to CSARDGGDQPQHF.

The chain recombines TRBV9 with TRBJ2-1; D is unclear. Trimming cost V 4 bases and J 2 bases, with 13 bases left between them. Germline assignment: CDR1 SGDLS and CDR2 YYNGEE. CDR3 length equals 15 residues. Here the CDR3 reads CASSNPGSTYNEQFF. CDR3 nucleotides: TGTGCCAGCAGCAACCCGGGCAGTACCTACAATGAGCAGTTCTTC.

The chain couples TRBV20-1 to TRBJ2-5; D is undetermined. V was cut by 1 base and J by 5 bases, with 11 bases left in between. The CDR3 is 13 residues long. The germline gives CDR1 DFQATT, CDR2 SNEGSKA (reference sequence). CDR3 bases: TGCAGTGCTAGAGCTCACCCCAGGGAGACCCAGTACTTC. This sequence encodes CSARAHPRETQYF.

The rearrangement joins TRBV10-3 to TRBJ1-2; 7 nucleotides line up with TRBD1. The trim removed 6 bases at V and 4 bases at J, leaving 14 bases unmatched. Germline CDR1 is ENHRY and CDR2 is SYGVKD. The CDR3 consists of 16 residues. CDR3 coding DNA: TGTGCCATCAGGGCAGGGGGTACAGGGGCCTCCTATGGCTACACCTTC. Its translation: CAIRAGGTGASYGYTF.

The chain joins TRBV3-1 to TRBJ1-6; no reliable D call. CDR1 LGHDT and CDR2 YNNKEL come from the germline V gene (reference sequence). This CDR3 is 15 amino acids long. Trimming took 0 bases from V and 7 from J, leaving 10 bases between them. The CDR3 coding sequence is TGTGCCAGCAGCCAAGAGGGAATACGGAATTCACCCCTCCACTTT. Its protein product is CASSQEGIRNSPLHF.

This clonotype was seen a handful of times. This chain joins TRBV4-2 and TRBJ2-1, with D perhaps matching TRBD1 or TRBD2 (5 bases each). The V gene lost 4 bases and the J gene lost 9 bases, with 10 bases spanning the gap. The CDR3 is 12 amino acids. Germline CDR1 reads LGHNA; CDR2 reads YNFKEQ. CDR3 sequence reads: CASSRGIFEQFF. The CDR3 DNA follows: TGTGCCAGCAGCCGGGGGATATTTGAGCAGTTCTTC.

The rearrangement uses TRBV10-2 and TRBJ2-7; D is undetermined. Germline V gene data show CDR1 as WSHSY and CDR2 as SAAADI. This CDR3 spans 13 amino acids. The germline V and J ends were trimmed by 2 bases and 7 bases, with 12 bases remaining between them. The CDR3 loop reads CASSEADPFEQYF. Here the CDR3 DNA reads TGCGCCAGCAGTGAGGCAGACCCGTTTGAGCAGTACTTC.